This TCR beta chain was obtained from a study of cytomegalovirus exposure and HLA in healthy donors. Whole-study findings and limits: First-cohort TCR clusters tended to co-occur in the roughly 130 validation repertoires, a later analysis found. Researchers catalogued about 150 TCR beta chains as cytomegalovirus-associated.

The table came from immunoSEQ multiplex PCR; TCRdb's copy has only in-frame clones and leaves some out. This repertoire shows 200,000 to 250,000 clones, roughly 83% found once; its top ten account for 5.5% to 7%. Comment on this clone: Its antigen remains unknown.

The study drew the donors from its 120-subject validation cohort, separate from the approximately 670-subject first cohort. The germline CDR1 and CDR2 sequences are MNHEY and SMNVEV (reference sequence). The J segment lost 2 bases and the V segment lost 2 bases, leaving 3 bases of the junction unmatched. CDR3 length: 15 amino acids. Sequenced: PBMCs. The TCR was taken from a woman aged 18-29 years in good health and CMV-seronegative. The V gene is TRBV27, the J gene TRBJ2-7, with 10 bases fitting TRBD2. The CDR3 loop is CASSLLAGAPYEQYF. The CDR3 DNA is TGTGCCAGCAGTTTACTAGCGGGAGCCCCCTACGAGCAGTACTTC.